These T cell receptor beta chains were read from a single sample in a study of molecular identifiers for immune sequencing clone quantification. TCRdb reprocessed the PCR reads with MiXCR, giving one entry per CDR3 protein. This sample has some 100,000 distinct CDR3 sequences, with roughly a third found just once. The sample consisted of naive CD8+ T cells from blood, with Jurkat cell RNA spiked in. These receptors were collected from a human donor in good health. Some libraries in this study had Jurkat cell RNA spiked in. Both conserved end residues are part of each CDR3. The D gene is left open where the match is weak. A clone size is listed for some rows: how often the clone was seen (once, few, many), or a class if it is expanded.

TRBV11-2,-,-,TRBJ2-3,TGTGCCAGCAGCTTAGCCCTCGTAGCAGGAGATACGCAGTATTTT,CASSLALVAGDTQYF
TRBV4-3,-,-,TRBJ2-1,TGCGCCAGCAGCCAAGTGGGGAATGAGCAGTTCTTC,CASSQVGNEQFF
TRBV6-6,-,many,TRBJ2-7,TGTGCCAGCAGTTACTCCGGGGGCTCCTACGAGCAGTACTTC,CASSYSGGSYEQYF
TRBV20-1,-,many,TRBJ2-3,TGCAGTGCTATGGACTTAACACACACAGATACGCAGTATTTT,CSAMDLTHTDTQYF
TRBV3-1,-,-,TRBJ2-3,TGTGCCAGCAGCCAAGATCCCCCGGGACTGTATTTGGATACGCAGTATTTT,CASSQDPPGLYLDTQYF
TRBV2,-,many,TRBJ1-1,TGTGCCAGCAGTGAAAGCGGCAGGGCTTCGAACACTGAAGCTTTCTTT,CASSESGRASNTEAFF
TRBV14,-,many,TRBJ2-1,TGTGCCAGCAGCCAAGGAGTGGACGGGCAGTTCTTC,CASSQGVDGQFF
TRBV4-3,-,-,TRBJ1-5,TGCGCCAGCAGCCAAGACGGGGGGCGGTATCAGCCCCAGCATTTT,CASSQDGGRYQPQHF
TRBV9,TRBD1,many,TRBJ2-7,TGTGCCAGCAGCCCACAGGGGTCCTACGAGCAGTACTTC,CASSPQGSYEQYF
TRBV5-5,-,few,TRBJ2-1,TGTGCCAGCAGCTCGGACCCACTCGATGAGCAGTTCTTC,CASSSDPLDEQFF
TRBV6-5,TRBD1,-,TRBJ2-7,TGTGCCAGCAGTTACACAGGGGTCCCCTACGAGCAGTACTTC,CASSYTGVPYEQYF
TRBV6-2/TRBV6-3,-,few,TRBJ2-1,TGTGCCAGCAGTTACTCGAGAATCTATGAGCAGTTCTTC,CASSYSRIYEQFF
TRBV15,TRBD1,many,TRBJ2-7,TGTGCCACCAGCAGACCGGGACAGGGGTACGAGCAGTACTTC,CATSRPGQGYEQYF
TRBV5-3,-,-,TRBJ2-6,TGTGCCAGCAGCTTGTGGGCTAGCAGGCTTTCTGGGGCCAACGTCCTGACTTTC,CASSLWASRLSGANVLTF
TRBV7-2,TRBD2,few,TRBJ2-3,TGTGCCAGCAGCTTACCCTTACTAGCGGTGAAAAACACAGATACGCAGTATTTT,CASSLPLLAVKNTDTQYF
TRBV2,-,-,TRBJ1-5,TGTGCCAGCAGTGATGAGGGCTCGAGCAATCGGCCCCAGCATTTT,CASSDEGSSNRPQHF
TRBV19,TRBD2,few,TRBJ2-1,TGTGCCAGTAGTATCGCTCAGACTAGCGGGAGATTGAATGAGCAGTTCTTC,CASSIAQTSGRLNEQFF
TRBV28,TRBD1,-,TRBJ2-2,TGTGCCAGCAGTTTGGACAGGGCCTTCACCGGGGAGCTGTATTTT,CASSLDRAFTGELYF
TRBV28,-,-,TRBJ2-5,TGTGCCAGCAGTTTGCGCTTGGGTTCTGGAGGGCAAGAGGCCCAGTACTTC,CASSLRLGSGGQEAQYF
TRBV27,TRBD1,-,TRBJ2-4,TGTGCCAGCGCCGACAGGGTCAAAAACATTCAGTACTTC,CASADRVKNIQYF
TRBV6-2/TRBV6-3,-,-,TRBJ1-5,TGTGCCAGCAGTCCGGTGGGGGGGTATAGCAATCAGCCCCAGCATTTT,CASSPVGGYSNQPQHF
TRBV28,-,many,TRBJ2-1,TGTGCCAGCAGTGACCCGGCCCCCCGGAGCCACAATGAGCAGTTCTTC,CASSDPAPRSHNEQFF
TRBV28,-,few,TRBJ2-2,TGTGCCAGCAGTCCCTGGACAAGGAACACCGGGGAGCTGTTTTTT,CASSPWTRNTGELFF
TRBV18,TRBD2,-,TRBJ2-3,TGTGCCAGCTCACCTCGCGCTAGCGGAATCACAGATACGCAGTATTTT,CASSPRASGITDTQYF